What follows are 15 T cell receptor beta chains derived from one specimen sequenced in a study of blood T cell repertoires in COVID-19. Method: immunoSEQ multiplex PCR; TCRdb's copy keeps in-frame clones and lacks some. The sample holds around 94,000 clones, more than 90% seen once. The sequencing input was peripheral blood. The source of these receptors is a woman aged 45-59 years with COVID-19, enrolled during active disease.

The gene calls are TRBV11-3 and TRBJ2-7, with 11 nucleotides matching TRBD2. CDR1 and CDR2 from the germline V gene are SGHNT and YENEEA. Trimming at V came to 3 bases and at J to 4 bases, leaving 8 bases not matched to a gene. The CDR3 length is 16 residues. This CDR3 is CASSFSLAGGPYEQYF. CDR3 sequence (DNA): TGTGCCAGCAGCTTCTCTTTAGCGGGGGGGCCTTACGAGCAGTACTTC.

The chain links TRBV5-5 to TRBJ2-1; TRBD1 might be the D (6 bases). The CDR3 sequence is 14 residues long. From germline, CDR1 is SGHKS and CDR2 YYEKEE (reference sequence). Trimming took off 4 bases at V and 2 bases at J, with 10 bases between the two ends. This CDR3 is CASSIWDTYNEQFF. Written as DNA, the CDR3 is TGTGCCAGCAGCATCTGGGACACCTACAATGAGCAGTTCTTC.

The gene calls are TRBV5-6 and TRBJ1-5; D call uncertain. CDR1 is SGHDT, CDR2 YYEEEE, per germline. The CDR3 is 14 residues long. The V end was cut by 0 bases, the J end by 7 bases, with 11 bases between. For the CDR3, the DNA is TGTGCCAGCAGCTTGGGGCAGTCCACCCAGCCCCAGCATTTT. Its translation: CASSLGQSTQPQHF.

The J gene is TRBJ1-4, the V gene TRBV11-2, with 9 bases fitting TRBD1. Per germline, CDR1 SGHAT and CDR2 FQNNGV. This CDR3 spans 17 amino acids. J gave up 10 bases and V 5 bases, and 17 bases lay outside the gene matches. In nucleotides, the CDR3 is TGTGCCAGCAGCCCCGGGACAGGGTTTAAGTTGTCGAGAAAACTGTTTTTT. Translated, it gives CASSPGTGFKLSRKLFF.

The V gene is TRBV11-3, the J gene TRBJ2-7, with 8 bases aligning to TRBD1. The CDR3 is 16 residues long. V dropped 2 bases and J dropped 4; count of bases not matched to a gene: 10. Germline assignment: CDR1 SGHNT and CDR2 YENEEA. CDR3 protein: CASSLIFGQGGYEQYF. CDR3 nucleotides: TGTGCCAGCAGCTTAATCTTCGGACAGGGAGGTTACGAGCAGTACTTC.

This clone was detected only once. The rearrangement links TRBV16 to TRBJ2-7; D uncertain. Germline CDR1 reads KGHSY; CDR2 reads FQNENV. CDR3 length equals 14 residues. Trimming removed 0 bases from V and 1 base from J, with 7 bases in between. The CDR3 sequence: CASSQSYSSYEQYF. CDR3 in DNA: TGTGCCAGCAGCCAATCGTACAGTTCCTACGAGCAGTACTTC.

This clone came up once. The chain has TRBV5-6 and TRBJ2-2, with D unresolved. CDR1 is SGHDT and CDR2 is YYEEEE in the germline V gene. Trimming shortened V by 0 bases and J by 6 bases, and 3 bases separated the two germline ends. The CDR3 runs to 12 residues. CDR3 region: CASSLGAGELFF. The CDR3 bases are TGTGCCAGCAGCTTGGGAGCCGGGGAGCTGTTTTTT.

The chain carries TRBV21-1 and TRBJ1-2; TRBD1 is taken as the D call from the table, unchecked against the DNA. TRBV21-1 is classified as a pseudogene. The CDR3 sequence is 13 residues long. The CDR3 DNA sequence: TGTGCCAGCAGCAAGGTCAGTTACTATGGCTACACCTTC. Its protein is CASSKVSYYGYTF.

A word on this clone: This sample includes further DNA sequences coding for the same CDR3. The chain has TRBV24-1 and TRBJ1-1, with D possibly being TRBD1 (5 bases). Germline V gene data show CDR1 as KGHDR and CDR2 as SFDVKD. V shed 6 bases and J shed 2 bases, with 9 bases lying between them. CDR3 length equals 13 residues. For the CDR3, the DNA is TGTGCCACCAGTCGGGGACTCAACACTGAAGCTTTCTTT. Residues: CATSRGLNTEAFF.

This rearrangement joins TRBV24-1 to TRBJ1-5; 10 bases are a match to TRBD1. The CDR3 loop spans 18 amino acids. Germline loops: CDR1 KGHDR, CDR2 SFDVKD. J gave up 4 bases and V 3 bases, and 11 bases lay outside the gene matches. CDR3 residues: CATSDQSVKDRGNQPQHF. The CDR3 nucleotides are TGTGCCACCAGTGATCAGAGCGTCAAGGACAGGGGGAATCAGCCCCAGCATTTT.

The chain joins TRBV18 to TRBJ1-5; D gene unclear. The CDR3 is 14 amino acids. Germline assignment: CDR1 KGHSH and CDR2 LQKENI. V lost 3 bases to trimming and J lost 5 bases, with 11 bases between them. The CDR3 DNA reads TGTGCCAGCTCACCTGTTAACAGTGATCAGCCCCAGCATTTT. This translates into CASSPVNSDQPQHF.

CDR3 sequence reads: CASSPWGTSGASNEQFF. The CDR3 DNA sequence: TGCGCCAGCAGCCCGTGGGGGACTAGCGGGGCCTCGAATGAGCAGTTCTTC. The genes are TRBV5-1 and TRBJ2-1; TRBD2 aligns across 13 bases. Trimming took 4 bases from V and 7 from J; bases not matched to a gene: 11. This CDR3 is 17 amino acids long. Looked up from germline, CDR1 is SGHRS and CDR2 is YFSETQ.

The CDR3 loop is CASSGQGADFYF. DNA of the CDR3: TGTGCCAGCAGTGGCCAGGGGGCGGATTTTTATTTT. The genes are TRBV6-1 and TRBJ2-3; TRBD1 matches at 8 bases. The CDR3 covers 12 residues. Germline values: CDR1 MNHNS, CDR2 SASEGT. With 4 bases clipped from V and 15 bases from J, the junction kept 9 bases outside the gene matches.

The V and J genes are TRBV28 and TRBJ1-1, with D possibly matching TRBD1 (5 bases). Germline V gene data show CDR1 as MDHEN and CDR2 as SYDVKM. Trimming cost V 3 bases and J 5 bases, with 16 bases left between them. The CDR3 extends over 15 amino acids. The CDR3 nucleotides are TGTGCCAGCAGTTTCCTCCCGGCTGGGGGGACTGAAGCTTTCTTT. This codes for CASSFLPAGGTEAFF.

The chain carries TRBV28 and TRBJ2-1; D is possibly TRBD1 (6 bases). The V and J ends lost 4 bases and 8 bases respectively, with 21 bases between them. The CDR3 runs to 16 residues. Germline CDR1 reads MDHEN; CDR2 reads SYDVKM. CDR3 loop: CASSYPAGVRLHEQFF. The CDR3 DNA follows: TGTGCCAGCAGTTACCCGGCAGGGGTCCGGTTACATGAGCAGTTCTTC.